These 8 T cell receptor beta chains originate from one sample sequenced in a study of CD4 T cells in relation to SARS-CoV-2 and coronaviruses. The antigens these receptors bind are not known. Sequenced by immunoSEQ multiplex PCR; TCRdb stores in-frame clones only, minus some. Of 20,000 to 30,000 clones listed, approximately 73% are singletons. The unexposed donors gave CD4+ T cells in 2011-2018, prior to COVID-19. The cells were cultured for roughly 11 days before CD4+ T cells were isolated. Sequencing was carried out using CD4+ T cells from PBMCs, cultured in vitro. The receptors originated from a human donor in good health.

CDR3 loop: CASSRGQGNTEAFF. In DNA form, the CDR3 reads TGTGCCAGTAGTAGGGGACAGGGGAACACTGAAGCTTTCTTT. The rearrangement joins TRBV19 to TRBJ1-1; 9 bases map to TRBD1. Germline CDR1 and CDR2: LNHDA and SQIVND (reference sequence). The CDR3 extends over 14 amino acids. The junction had 1 base not matched to a gene; V was cut back by 4 bases and J by 1 base.

The chain combines TRBV19 with TRBJ2-5; unclear D gene. CDR1 and CDR2 (germline): LNHDA, SQIVND (reference sequence). The CDR3 is 14 residues long. Trimming shortened V by 3 bases and J by 2 bases, and 10 bases separated the two germline ends. The CDR3 nucleotides are TGTGCCAGTAGTATCTACCAGAGACAAGAGACCCAGTACTTC. It specifies CASSIYQRQETQYF.

The J gene is TRBJ1-6, the V gene TRBV19; D is undetermined. V gave up 4 bases and J gave up 10 bases, with 11 bases separating them. The CDR3 sequence is 13 residues long. The germline CDR1 and CDR2 sequences are LNHDA and SQIVND (reference sequence). CDR3 coding DNA: TGTGCCAGTAGTAGCGGGTGGGGATCACCCCTCCACTTT. Protein: CASSSGWGSPLHF.

This clone appeared a single time. J is TRBJ1-1 and V is TRBV7-2; D might be TRBD1 (6 bases). The V end was cut by 7 bases, the J end by 6 bases, with 12 bases between. The CDR3 runs to 12 residues. The germline CDR1 and CDR2 sequences are SGHTA and FQGNSA. The CDR3 sequence is CASTPGGAEAFF. The CDR3, as DNA: TGTGCCAGCACCCCCGGGGGCGCTGAAGCTTTCTTT.

V is TRBV11-1 and J is TRBJ1-2; D gene ambiguous. The germline CDR1 and CDR2 sequences are SGHAT and FQDESV (reference sequence). The CDR3 spans 13 residues. With 2 bases removed from V and 6 bases from J, the gap between germline ends came to 10 bases. CDR3 DNA: TGTGCCAGCAGCTTAAGGGTAAAACATGGCTACACCTTC. Amino acids: CASSLRVKHGYTF. The variable domain in full, with the rest retrieved from reference TRBV11-1 and TRBJ1-2, is EAEVAQSPRYKITEKSQAVAFWCDPISGHATLYWYRQILGQGPELLVQFQDESVVDDSQLPKDRFSAERLKGVDSTLKIQPAELGDSAMYLCASSLRVKHGYTFGSGTRLTVV.

V and J are TRBV2 and TRBJ2-3, with a weak D call TRBD2 (6 bases). The CDR3 has 14 amino acids. V lost 9 bases to trimming and J lost 2 bases, with 15 bases between them. Germline lookup yields CDR1 SNHLY and CDR2 FYNNEI. The CDR3 reads CASIAETNTDTQYF. The CDR3 nucleotides are TGTGCCAGTATAGCGGAGACCAACACAGATACGCAGTATTTT.

V and J are TRBV27 and TRBJ2-5; the D gene is possibly TRBD1 (5 bases). The V and J ends lost 5 bases and 5 bases respectively, with 15 bases between them. Germline loops: CDR1 MNHEY, CDR2 SMNVEV (reference sequence). CDR3 length: 14 amino acids. The CDR3 region is CASSPRRTLETQYF. The DNA of the CDR3 is TGTGCCAGCAGTCCCCGACGGACACTGGAGACCCAGTACTTC.

This sequence joins TRBV5-1 and TRBJ2-5; D not resolved. CDR1 is SGHRS and CDR2 is YFSETQ in the germline V gene. This CDR3 region has 13 residues. Trimming took off 0 bases at V and 8 bases at J, with 11 bases between the two ends. The CDR3 DNA sequence: TGCGCCAGCAGCTTGGCCGCCTCTGGTACCCAGTACTTC. Translation gives CASSLAASGTQYF.